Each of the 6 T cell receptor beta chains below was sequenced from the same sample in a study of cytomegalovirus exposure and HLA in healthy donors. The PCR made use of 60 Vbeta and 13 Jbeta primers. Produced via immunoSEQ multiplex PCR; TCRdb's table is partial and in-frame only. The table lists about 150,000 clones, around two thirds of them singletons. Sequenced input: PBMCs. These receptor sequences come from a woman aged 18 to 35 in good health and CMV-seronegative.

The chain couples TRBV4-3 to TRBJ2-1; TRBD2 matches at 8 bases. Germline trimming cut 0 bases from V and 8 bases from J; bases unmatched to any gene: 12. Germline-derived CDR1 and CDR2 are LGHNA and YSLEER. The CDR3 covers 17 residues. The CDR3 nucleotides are TGCGCCAGCAGCCAAGACCTCAACTCGGGAGGGCCATATGAGCAGTTCTTC. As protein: CASSQDLNSGGPYEQFF.

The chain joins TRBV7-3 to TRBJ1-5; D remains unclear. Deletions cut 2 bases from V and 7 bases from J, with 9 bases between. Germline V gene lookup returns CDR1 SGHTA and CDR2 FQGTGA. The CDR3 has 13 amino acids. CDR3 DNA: TGTGCCAGCAGCTTAGGAGCGGACCAGCCCCAGCATTTT. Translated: CASSLGADQPQHF.

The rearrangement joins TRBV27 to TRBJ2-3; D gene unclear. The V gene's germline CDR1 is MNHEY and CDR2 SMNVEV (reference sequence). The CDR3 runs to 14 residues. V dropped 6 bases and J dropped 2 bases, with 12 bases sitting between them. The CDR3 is CASSRDFNTDTQYF. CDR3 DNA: TGTGCCAGCAGCAGAGACTTTAACACAGATACGCAGTATTTT.

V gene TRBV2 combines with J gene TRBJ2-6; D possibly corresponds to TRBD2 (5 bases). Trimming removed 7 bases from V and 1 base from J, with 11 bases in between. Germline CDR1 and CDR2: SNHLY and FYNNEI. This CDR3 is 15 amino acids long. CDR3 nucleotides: TGTGCCAGCACCCTAGAGGGATCTGGGGCCAACGTCCTGACTTTC. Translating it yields CASTLEGSGANVLTF.

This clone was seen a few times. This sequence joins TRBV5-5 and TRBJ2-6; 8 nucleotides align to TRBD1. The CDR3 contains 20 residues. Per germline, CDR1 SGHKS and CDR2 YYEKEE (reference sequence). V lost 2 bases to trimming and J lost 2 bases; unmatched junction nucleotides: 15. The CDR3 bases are TGTGCCAGCAGCTTCCCGACGACAGGGGATCCCTATACTGGGGCCAACGTCCTGACTTTC. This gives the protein CASSFPTTGDPYTGANVLTF.

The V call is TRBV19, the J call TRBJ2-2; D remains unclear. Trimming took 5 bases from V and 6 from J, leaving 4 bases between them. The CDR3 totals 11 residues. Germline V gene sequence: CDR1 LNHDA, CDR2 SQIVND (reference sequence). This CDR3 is CASSAPGELFF. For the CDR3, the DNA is TGTGCCAGTAGTGCGCCCGGGGAGCTGTTTTTT.